These 12 T cell receptor beta chains originate from one sample sequenced in a study of OX40 agonist ivuxolimab in advanced cancers. The data were produced by immunoSEQ multiplex PCR, yet TCRdb's version contains in-frame clones alone and is incomplete. The sample lists tens of thousands of clones; 75% to 90% were seen once. This specimen was CD4+ or CD8+ T cells sorted from blood, taken in a trial of the OX40 agonist ivuxolimab. Receptor source: an adult with an advanced solid tumor such as melanoma, head and neck, liver or kidney cancer.

This rearrangement joins TRBV28 to TRBJ2-7; TRBD1 matches at 10 bases. The germline CDR1 and CDR2 sequences are MDHEN and SYDVKM. V was pared by 7 bases and J by 2 bases, with 5 bases of the junction left unmatched. CDR3 length: 14 amino acids. The CDR3, as DNA: TGTGCCAGCACCTCGGGACAGGGGACCTACGAGCAGTACTTC. This encodes CASTSGQGTYEQYF.

The V and J genes are TRBV2 and TRBJ1-4; the D is unclear. Looked up from germline, CDR1 is SNHLY and CDR2 is FYNNEI. This CDR3 spans 14 amino acids. Between the trimmed V and J ends, which lost 6 bases and 7 bases, there was a span of 15 bases. The CDR3 nucleotides read TGTGCCAGCAGGCGGCCCCTACCGGGTGAAAAACTGTTTTTT. Translation: CASRRPLPGEKLFF.

This clone showed up just once. The V gene is TRBV5-8, the J gene TRBJ2-5, with 11 bases fitting TRBD1. Per germline, CDR1 SGHTS and CDR2 YDEGEE. The CDR3 spans 15 residues. The junction had 6 bases not matched to a gene; V was cut back by 3 bases and J by 5 bases. CDR3 DNA sequence: TGTGCCAGCAGCTGGCGGACAGGGGGCCCCGAGACCCAGTACTTC. Amino acid sequence: CASSWRTGGPETQYF.

J is TRBJ2-1 and V is TRBV6-6; D is tentatively TRBD1 or TRBD2 (7 bases each). V was cut by 5 bases and J by 8 bases, with 13 bases left in between. Germline CDR1 and CDR2: MNHNY and SVGAGI (reference sequence). The CDR3 length is 13 residues. The CDR3 nucleotides read TGTGCCAGCAGTCGACAGGGAGGGGATGAGCAGTTCTTC. This encodes CASSRQGGDEQFF.

V and J are TRBV4-2 and TRBJ1-2; 10 positions match TRBD1. CDR1 and CDR2 (germline): LGHNA, YNFKEQ. With V trimmed by 2 bases and J by 7 bases, 4 bases remained unmatched. The CDR3 loop spans 14 amino acids. This CDR3 reads CASSQQTGGRGYTF. The DNA for the CDR3 is TGTGCCAGCAGCCAACAGACAGGGGGCCGTGGCTACACCTTC.

This sequence joins TRBV19 and TRBJ1-5; possible D gene TRBD1, 5 bases. Trimming pared 3 bases from V and 6 bases from J, leaving 12 bases between. The CDR3 extends over 14 amino acids. Germline-derived CDR1 and CDR2 are LNHDA and SQIVND (reference sequence). CDR3 sequence (DNA): TGTGCCAGTAGTATGGGGCAGGGAGGTCAGCCCCAGCATTTT. Protein: CASSMGQGGQPQHF.

Points on this clone: The sample carries other DNA sequences with the same CDR3. This chain connects TRBV28 to TRBJ2-1; D is uncertain. Looked up from germline, CDR1 is MDHEN and CDR2 is SYDVKM. V gave up 5 bases and J gave up 11 bases, with 13 bases separating them. The CDR3 is 12 residues long. CDR3 sequence reads: CASSPTGVKQFF. The CDR3 region has the DNA TGTGCCAGCAGTCCGACTGGTGTAAAGCAGTTCTTC.

The rearrangement uses TRBV25-1 and TRBJ1-4; no firm D call. The germline gives CDR1 MGHDK, CDR2 SYGVNS. This CDR3 is 14 amino acids long. V was clipped by 3 bases and J by 4 bases, with 9 bases between them. This CDR3 is CASSDAVINEKLFF. The DNA for the CDR3 is TGTGCCAGCAGTGATGCAGTTATTAATGAAAAACTGTTTTTT.

The gene calls are TRBV5-4 and TRBJ2-7; a possible D gene is TRBD2 (6 bases). The CDR3 loop spans 14 amino acids. The germline V gene has CDR1 SGHNT and CDR2 YYREEE (reference sequence). Trimming took off 2 bases at V and 0 bases at J, with 9 bases between the two ends. The CDR3 region has the DNA TGTGCCAGCAGCTTTGTCGGGGGCTCCTACGAGCAGTACGTC. Its translation is CASSFVGGSYEQYV.

The chain joins TRBV5-1 to TRBJ1-2, with D hard to call. The germline CDR1 and CDR2 sequences are SGHRS and YFSETQ. V was trimmed by 0 bases and J by 3 bases, leaving 6 bases between them. This CDR3 is 13 amino acids long. As DNA, the CDR3 is TGCGCCAGCAGCTTGGTGGGCGACTATGGCTACACCTTC. Protein: CASSLVGDYGYTF.

The V gene is TRBV9, the J gene TRBJ1-5; D is unresolved. The CDR3 is made up of 14 amino acids. The germline V gene has CDR1 SGDLS and CDR2 YYNGEE. V was clipped by 2 bases and J by 5 bases, with 11 bases between them. DNA for the CDR3: TGTGCCAGCAGCGTGGATGGTGCTGATCAGCCCCAGCATTTT. The encoded protein is CASSVDGADQPQHF.

The chain couples TRBV7-9 to TRBJ1-6; no clear D. Germline lookup yields CDR1 SEHNR and CDR2 FQNEAQ (reference sequence). The CDR3 extends over 12 amino acids. V was clipped by 1 base and J by 13 bases, with 8 bases between them. The CDR3 sequence: CASSLGERPLHF. In nucleotides, the CDR3 is TGTGCCAGCAGCTTAGGCGAGCGGCCCCTCCACTTT.